The TCR beta chain under discussion was sequenced for a study of vaccination and CD4 T cells after COVID-19. Per germline, CDR1 LNHDA and CDR2 SQIVND (reference sequence). Between the trimmed V and J ends, which lost 3 bases and 3 bases, there was a span of 8 bases. This CDR3 contains 14 residues. Comments on this clonotype: Its antigen is still unknown.

Noted treatment: approximately 9-day PBMC culture with coronavirus spike peptide pools or control peptides (ViraFEST assay). The Oncomine TCR Beta short-read assay sequenced DNA from cultured CD4+ T cells. A single record per CDR3 protein comes from TCRdb applying MiXCR to the PCR reads. This table holds under 9,000 distinct CDR3 sequences, 73% found once. Sequencing used CD4+ T cells from blood, cultured in vitro. This chain uses TRBV19 with TRBJ1-4; D gene ambiguous. The clonotype originates from a human donor who had recovered from COVID-19. CDR3 in amino acids: CASSIGVPNEKLFF. In DNA form, the CDR3 reads TGTGCCAGTAGTATCGGGGTGCCTAATGAAAAACTGTTTTTT.